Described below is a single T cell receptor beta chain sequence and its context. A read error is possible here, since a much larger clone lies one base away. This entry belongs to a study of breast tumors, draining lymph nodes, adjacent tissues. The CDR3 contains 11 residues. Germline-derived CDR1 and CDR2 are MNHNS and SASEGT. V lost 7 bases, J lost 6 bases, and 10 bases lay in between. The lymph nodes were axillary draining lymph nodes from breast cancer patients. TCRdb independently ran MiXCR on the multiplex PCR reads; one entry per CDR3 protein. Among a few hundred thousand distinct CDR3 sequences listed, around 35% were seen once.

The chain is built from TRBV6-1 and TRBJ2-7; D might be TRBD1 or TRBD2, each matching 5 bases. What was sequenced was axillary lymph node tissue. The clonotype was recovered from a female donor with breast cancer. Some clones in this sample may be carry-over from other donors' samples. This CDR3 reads CASTLGREQYF. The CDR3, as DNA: TGTGCCAGCACCTTGGGACGCGAGCAGTACTTC.